The TCR beta chain under discussion was sequenced for a study of T cells in Graves' hyperthyroidism and ophthalmopathy. RNA transcripts yielded amplified TCR beta CDR3 regions. The HTBI primer set served for first-round RT-PCR of the TCR CDR3. Each CDR3 protein gets one entry after TCRdb re-called the multiplex PCR reads with MiXCR. This table holds about 700,000 distinct CDR3 sequences, around 15% found once. Sequences were obtained from blood. This receptor was obtained from a woman aged 18-29 years with Graves' hyperthyroidism.

The chain's CDR3 is CASSMTSGRGYNEQFF. The CDR3 region has the DNA TGTGCCAGTAGTATGACTAGCGGGAGGGGGTACAATGAGCAGTTCTTC. This rearrangement joins TRBV19 to TRBJ2-1; 14 nucleotides match TRBD2. Germline assignment: CDR1 LNHDA and CDR2 SQIVND (reference sequence). The length of the CDR3 is 16 residues. V lost 3 bases, J lost 4 bases, and 2 bases stayed unmatched.